This T cell receptor (beta chain) came from a study of blood T cell repertoires in COVID-19. Study in general: Whether acute or convalescent, the COVID-19 samples came from the United States, Italy and Spain. The cDNA or gDNA used as material had been derived from T cells, B-cell-depleted T cells, or PBMCs.

In the authors' methods: Estimation of nucleated cell counts was performed using reference gene primer amplification. Assay: immunoSEQ multiplex PCR; the TCRdb copy retains only in-frame clones and omits some. V, J and clone size are taken as reported in that table, and D and trimming were inferred from the DNA itself. The table lists about 200,000 clones, roughly 83% of them singletons. The germline CDR1 and CDR2 sequences are SGDLS and YYNGEE. V lost 7 bases to trimming and J lost 0 bases; unmatched junction nucleotides: 7. The CDR3 consists of 15 residues. This TCR was recovered from a man aged 40-49 years with acute COVID-19. Material for sequencing was PBMCs or T cells enriched from blood (not recorded which). The rearrangement joins TRBV9 to TRBJ2-1; 7 bases fit TRBD2. CDR3 nucleotide sequence: TGTGCCAGCGGAGAGGGCGGGAGCTCCTACAATGAGCAGTTCTTC. Its translation is CASGEGGSSYNEQFF.